A single TCR beta chain is shown here with its context. TCRdb's table, derived via immunoSEQ multiplex PCR, lists solely in-frame clones and lacks some. This sample yields 500,000 to 650,000 clones, of which about 80% are seen a single time; around 12% belongs to the top ten. This entry belongs to a study of shared clonotypes between healthy human individuals. Per the germline V gene, CDR1 is WNHNN and CDR2 is SYGVQD (reference sequence). This CDR3 has 16 amino acids. The ends were cut back, 11 bases at V and 4 bases at J, with 26 bases in the middle. The source material was PBMCs. V gene TRBV10-1 combines with J gene TRBJ1-2; D may be TRBD1 (5 bases). The clonotype was recovered from a woman aged 40 to 55 in good health. Some clones in this sample may be carry-over from other donors' samples. The CDR3 spells CAGRNTPTQGTYGYTF. The CDR3 nucleotides are TGCGCCGGCCGTAACACACCCACTCAGGGTACCTATGGCTACACCTTC.